Listed here are 32 T cell receptor beta chains from one sample, sequenced in a study of shared clonotypes between healthy human individuals (dated by TCRdb to about 2020). Libraries were prepared through the immunoSEQ multiplex PCR assay. In TCRdb, the immuneACCESS table is reduced to in-frame sequences with V and J assigned. These tables do not hold every clone; where another copy was compared, an unresolved V gene accounts for under half, and the others remain unexplained. A total of 600,000 to 800,000 clones appear in this sample, 72% of them only once. Roughly 1.8% of the sample is in the top ten clones. Material for sequencing was memory CD4+ T cells sorted from blood. This specimen's cell subset or site label, interpreted: CD45RA-negative fraction. Source of these receptors: a woman in her 30s in good health.

The J gene is TRBJ2-7, the V gene TRBV9, with TRBD1 matching over 8 bases. Germline V lookup: CDR1 SGDLS, CDR2 YYNGEE. This CDR3 spans 15 amino acids. Losses at the gene ends were 0 bases for V and 4 bases for J; bases not matched to a gene: 6. The CDR3 sequence is CASSVGDRGWYEQYF. The CDR3 DNA sequence: TGTGCCAGCAGCGTAGGAGACAGGGGTTGGTACGAGCAGTACTTC.

This sequence joins TRBV10-3 and TRBJ1-1; tentatively, D is TRBD1 (6 bases). V was pared by 2 bases and J by 7 bases, with 11 bases between. The length of the CDR3 is 13 residues. Per germline, CDR1 ENHRY and CDR2 SYGVKD. The DNA of the CDR3 is TGTGCCATCAGTGAGCTGGGGGCGAATGAAGCTTTCTTT. It codes for CAISELGANEAFF.

The chain couples TRBV6-1 to TRBJ2-7; a possible D gene is TRBD1 (6 bases). The CDR3 is 12 residues long. V was clipped by 5 bases and J by 9 bases, with 14 bases between them. Germline CDR1 and CDR2: MNHNS and SASEGT. The CDR3 region is CASSNQGQVQYF. The CDR3 DNA reads as TGTGCCAGCAGTAATCAGGGGCAGGTGCAGTACTTC.

This clone was found many times. The gene calls are TRBV28 and TRBJ1-1; tentatively, D is TRBD1 (5 bases). The V gene's germline CDR1 is MDHEN and CDR2 SYDVKM. V shed 3 bases and J shed 7 bases, with 9 bases lying between them. The CDR3 spans 12 residues. The CDR3 DNA reads as TGTGCCAGCAGTTTGAACAGGTTTGAAGCTTTCTTT. This sequence encodes CASSLNRFEAFF.

This sequence joins TRBV27 and TRBJ2-7, with 7 positions matching TRBD1. This CDR3 is built from 15 residues. The germline gives CDR1 MNHEY, CDR2 SMNVEV (reference sequence). J was trimmed by 3 bases and V by 3 bases; bases with no gene match: 8. The CDR3 loop reads CASSFPGTAIYEQYF. The DNA for the CDR3 is TGTGCCAGCAGTTTTCCCGGGACAGCCATCTACGAGCAGTACTTC.

The genes are TRBV5-4 and TRBJ1-4; 10 nucleotides align to TRBD1. Germline-derived CDR1 and CDR2 are SGHNT and YYREEE (reference sequence). The CDR3 covers 15 residues. The trim removed 3 bases at V and 3 bases at J, leaving 2 bases unmatched. The CDR3 sequence is CASSSGTGANEKLFF. Written as DNA, the CDR3 is TGTGCCAGCAGCTCCGGGACAGGGGCTAATGAAAAACTGTTTTTT. The variable domain in full, completed from reference TRBV5-4 and TRBJ1-4, reads ETGVTQSPTHLIKTRGQQVTLRCSSQSGHNTVSWYQQALGQGPQFIFQYYREEENGRGNFPPRFSGLQFPNYSSELNVNALELDDSALYLCASSSGTGANEKLFFGSGTQLSVL.

This clone was observed a handful of times. One end of the junction varies from germline; a read error may be responsible. The V and J genes are TRBV2 and TRBJ2-1; D is uncertain. The V gene's germline CDR1 is SNHLY and CDR2 FYNNEI. This CDR3 has 14 amino acids. CDR3 DNA: TGTGCCAGCAGTGAAGGGTCTTCCTCCAATGAGCAGTTCTTC. This sequence encodes CASSEGSSSNEQFF.

The V and J genes are TRBV5-4 and TRBJ2-1, with D perhaps TRBD2 (8 bases). V gave up 6 bases and J gave up 1 base, with 17 bases separating them. Germline V gene lookup returns CDR1 SGHNT and CDR2 YYREEE (reference sequence). The CDR3 spans 16 residues. CDR3 DNA: TGTGCCAGCACCCGGGAGGGGGCGGGGTCCTACAATGAGCAGTTCTTC. Its translation: CASTREGAGSYNEQFF.

The chain couples TRBV11-1 to TRBJ1-1; D unclear. V lost 3 bases to trimming and J lost 4 bases, with 9 bases between them. This CDR3 is built from 13 residues. Per germline, CDR1 SGHAT and CDR2 FQDESV (reference sequence). The CDR3 is CASSFRFSTEAFF. CDR3 coding DNA: TGTGCCAGCAGCTTTCGATTCTCCACTGAAGCTTTCTTT. Looking up the rest from reference TRBV11-1 and TRBJ1-1 gives the full variable domain: EAEVAQSPRYKITEKSQAVAFWCDPISGHATLYWYRQILGQGPELLVQFQDESVVDDSQLPKDRFSAERLKGVDSTLKIQPAELGDSAMYLCASSFRFSTEAFFGQGTRLTVV.

The chain is built from TRBV10-3 and TRBJ2-1; 10 bases are a match to TRBD2. V lost 5 bases and J lost 5; bases outside the gene matches: 9. In germline, CDR1 is ENHRY, CDR2 SYGVKD. The CDR3 spans 16 residues. The CDR3 bases are TGTGCCATCAGTTCCCCCGGTACTAGCGGGAACAATGAGCAGTTCTTC. Amino acid sequence: CAISSPGTSGNNEQFF.

The J gene is TRBJ2-2, the V gene TRBV11-2; D is ambiguous. Germline assignment: CDR1 SGHAT and CDR2 FQNNGV. This CDR3 is built from 14 residues. V was shortened by 1 base and J by 6 bases, with 9 bases between the two germline ends. CDR3 DNA sequence: TGTGCCAGCAGCTTAGGGGCTGAGGCCGGGGAGCTGTTTTTT. Protein sequence: CASSLGAEAGELFF.

As for this clone: A read error is the likely source, as a far larger clone sits one nucleotide away. This chain joins TRBV25-1 and TRBJ2-3; 7 nucleotides agree with TRBD1. The CDR3 contains 12 residues. CDR1 and CDR2 (germline): MGHDK, SYGVNS. CDR3: CAGSDRAATQYF. The CDR3 coding sequence is TGTGCCGGCAGTGACAGGGCGGCGACGCAGTATTTT.

The chain combines TRBV30 with TRBJ1-6; D might be TRBD1 (5 bases). Germline assignment: CDR1 GTSNPN and CDR2 SVGIG (reference sequence). Trimming took off 2 bases at V and 7 bases at J, with 12 bases between the two ends. This CDR3 region has 14 residues. CDR3 amino acids: CAWSNQGFNSPLHF. CDR3 sequence (DNA): TGTGCCTGGAGTAATCAGGGATTCAATTCACCCCTCCACTTT.

In this sample, this clone turned up once. This chain uses TRBV2 with TRBJ2-2, with TRBD1 matching 9 bases. Unmatched junction bases numbered 8, after V lost 6 bases and J lost 6 bases. The CDR3 length is 15 residues. Germline lookup yields CDR1 SNHLY and CDR2 FYNNEI. Here the CDR3 DNA reads TGTGCCAGCAGGACCGGACAGGGGTTCTCCGGGGAGCTGTTTTTT. This codes for CASRTGQGFSGELFF.

This clone was seen once. The J gene is TRBJ2-1, the V gene TRBV4-1; D uncertain. Deletions cut 1 base from V and 0 bases from J, with 7 bases between. The CDR3 is 15 residues long. Germline V lookup: CDR1 MGHRA, CDR2 YSYEKL. CDR3 in amino acids: CASSQVRSSYNEQFF. The CDR3 region has the DNA TGCGCCAGCAGCCAAGTTCGCAGCTCCTACAATGAGCAGTTCTTC.

The gene calls are TRBV5-1 and TRBJ2-2; 8 bases are shared with TRBD2. CDR3 length: 16 residues. The V and J ends lost 5 bases and 7 bases, in that order; junction bases with no gene match: 13. Germline-derived CDR1 and CDR2 are SGHRS and YFSETQ. The CDR3 sequence is CASRRSGRPGDGELFF. The CDR3 bases are TGCGCCAGCAGGAGGAGCGGGAGACCTGGGGACGGGGAGCTGTTTTTT.

J is TRBJ1-5 and V is TRBV10-1; D uncertain. V lost 3 bases to trimming and J lost 2 bases, with 17 bases between them. This CDR3 has 17 amino acids. Germline CDR1 reads WNHNN; CDR2 reads SYGVQD (reference sequence). The CDR3 is CASSESITAQGNQPQHF. In DNA, the CDR3 is TGCGCCAGCAGTGAAAGTATTACCGCCCAGGGCAATCAGCCCCAGCATTTT.

The rearrangement links TRBV4-2 to TRBJ1-5; perhaps TRBD1 as D (5 bases). The CDR3 loop spans 18 amino acids. Germline assignment: CDR1 LGHNA and CDR2 YNFKEQ. V was pared by 0 bases and J by 4 bases, with 19 bases between. Written as DNA, the CDR3 is TGTGCCAGCAGCCAAGAACCCGGGCGCCGGGACGGGAATCAGCCCCAGCATTTT. It encodes CASSQEPGRRDGNQPQHF.

The rearrangement links TRBV5-1 to TRBJ2-1, with 9 bases aligning to TRBD2. Per germline, CDR1 SGHRS and CDR2 YFSETQ. Germline trimming cut 4 bases from V and 2 bases from J; bases unmatched to any gene: 4. This CDR3 has 15 amino acids. CDR3 in DNA: TGCGCCAGCAGCGAGGCTAGCGGGGCCTACAATGAGCAGTTCTTC. It specifies CASSEASGAYNEQFF.

Notes on this clone: This sequence is one base from a far larger clone and is likely a read error. The J gene is TRBJ2-3, the V gene TRBV5-5; D is undetermined. Trimming removed 6 bases at V and 2 bases at J, with 4 bases between. The CDR3 contains 11 residues. The germline gives CDR1 SGHKS, CDR2 YYEKEE (reference sequence). CDR3 DNA: TGTGCCAGCACCAACACAGATACGCAGTATTTT. Its protein product is CASTNTDTQYF.

The J gene is TRBJ2-7, the V gene TRBV27; 11 nucleotides match TRBD2. The CDR3 spans 14 residues. Trimming took 6 bases from V and 3 from J; bases not matched to a gene: 4. Germline lookup yields CDR1 MNHEY and CDR2 SMNVEV (reference sequence). In nucleotides, the CDR3 is TGTGCCAGCAGACGACTAGCGGGGAACTACGAGCAGTACTTC. It codes for CASRRLAGNYEQYF.

This clone was detected once. The rearrangement links TRBV28 to TRBJ2-3, with D unresolved. The CDR3 sequence is 14 residues long. Germline CDR1 reads MDHEN; CDR2 reads SYDVKM. The germline V and J ends were trimmed by 2 bases and 5 bases, with 11 bases remaining between them. The CDR3 nucleotides read TGTGCCAGCAGTTTAAAAATGAAGGGAGATACGCAGTATTTT. Amino acid sequence: CASSLKMKGDTQYF.

The table lists this clone with a few counts. This sample also contains other DNA sequences that code for the same CDR3. The V call is TRBV18, the J call TRBJ2-1, with 14 nucleotides matching TRBD2. This CDR3 has 16 amino acids. From germline, CDR1 is KGHSH and CDR2 LQKENI. After removal of 6 bases from V and 9 bases from J, the junction contained 10 bases not matched to a gene. CDR3 bases: TGTGCCAGCTCGGCAGGGACTAGCGGGAGTATTGGTGAGCAGTTCTTC. It is translated as CASSAGTSGSIGEQFF.

The gene calls are TRBV10-2 and TRBJ1-5, with a tentative D call TRBD1 (6 bases). This CDR3 has 15 residues. V was shortened by 0 bases and J by 6 bases, with 12 bases between the two germline ends. Germline V CDR1 and CDR2: WSHSY, SAAADI. The CDR3 DNA is TGCGCCAGCAGTGAGTCAAGAAAGACAGGTCAGCCCCAGCATTTT. Its translation: CASSESRKTGQPQHF.

The gene calls are TRBV11-2 and TRBJ2-3, with 7 bases aligning to TRBD2. The CDR3 consists of 15 residues. Germline V gene lookup returns CDR1 SGHAT and CDR2 FQNNGV. Trimming at V came to 7 bases and at J to 4 bases, leaving 11 bases not matched to a gene. The CDR3, as DNA: TGTGCCAGCAATGTAGCGGGCACGTCCCCAGATACGCAGTATTTT. This encodes CASNVAGTSPDTQYF.

The V and J genes are TRBV29-1 and TRBJ2-5, with D tentatively TRBD2 (5 bases). Germline lookup yields CDR1 SQVTM and CDR2 ANQGSEA. The germline V and J ends were trimmed by 7 bases and 5 bases, with 14 bases remaining between them. The CDR3 runs to 12 residues. In DNA, the CDR3 is TGCAGCGCTCGGACTGGTTTGGAGACCCAGTACTTC. This sequence encodes CSARTGLETQYF.

The V and J genes are TRBV6-5 and TRBJ2-2; D is unclear. The CDR3 spans 12 residues. Trimming took 7 bases from V and 0 from J, leaving 3 bases between them. Looked up from germline, CDR1 is MNHEY and CDR2 is SVGAGI. CDR3 bases: TGTGCCAGCATAGCGAACACCGGGGAGCTGTTTTTT. Translating gives CASIANTGELFF.

The genes are TRBV7-2 and TRBJ2-5, with a tentative D call TRBD1 (5 bases). Per the germline V gene, CDR1 is SGHTA and CDR2 is FQGNSA. The CDR3 consists of 14 residues. V dropped 1 base and J dropped 5 bases, with 11 bases sitting between them. The CDR3 DNA is TGTGCCAGCAGCTTAGTAACAGGTCTGGAGACCCAGTACTTC. Translation: CASSLVTGLETQYF.

This rearrangement joins TRBV9 to TRBJ2-3; 7 bases align to TRBD2. Trimming took 4 bases from V and 6 from J; bases not matched to a gene: 8. This CDR3 contains 14 residues. The germline gives CDR1 SGDLS, CDR2 YYNGEE. DNA for the CDR3: TGTGCCAGCAGCTCGGGATCGGGGGGTGATACGCAGTATTTT. Its translation: CASSSGSGGDTQYF. Full variable domain (missing parts from reference TRBV9 and TRBJ2-3): DSGVTQTPKHLITATGQRVTLRCSPRSGDLSVYWYQQSLDQGLQFLIQYYNGEERAKGNILERFSAQQFPDLHSELNLSSLELGDSALYFCASSSGSGGDTQYFGPGTRLTVL.

The chain recombines TRBV6-6 with TRBJ1-2; D unresolved. The CDR3 loop spans 12 amino acids. Germline assignment: CDR1 MNHNY and CDR2 SVGAGI (reference sequence). CDR3 sequence reads: CGTKGVDYGYTF. CDR3 coding DNA: TGTGGGACGAAGGGTGTGGACTATGGCTACACCTTC.

This clone occurred a few times. The chain has TRBV4-1 and TRBJ1-2; a weak D match, TRBD1 (6 bases). The CDR3 is made up of 15 amino acids. Germline values: CDR1 MGHRA, CDR2 YSYEKL. The V end was cut by 0 bases, the J end by 4 bases, with 12 bases between. The CDR3 nucleotides are TGCGCCAGCAGCCAAGATACGGGGGCAGCCTATGGCTACACCTTC. Its protein is CASSQDTGAAYGYTF.

The V and J genes are TRBV5-4 and TRBJ2-5; 7 nucleotides align to TRBD2. Germline lookup yields CDR1 SGHNT and CDR2 YYREEE (reference sequence). This CDR3 contains 15 residues. The V and J ends lost 0 bases and 3 bases, in that order; junction bases with no gene match: 5. CDR3 region: CASSLGSGPKETQYF. DNA for the CDR3: TGTGCCAGCAGCTTGGGTAGCGGGCCCAAAGAGACCCAGTACTTC.